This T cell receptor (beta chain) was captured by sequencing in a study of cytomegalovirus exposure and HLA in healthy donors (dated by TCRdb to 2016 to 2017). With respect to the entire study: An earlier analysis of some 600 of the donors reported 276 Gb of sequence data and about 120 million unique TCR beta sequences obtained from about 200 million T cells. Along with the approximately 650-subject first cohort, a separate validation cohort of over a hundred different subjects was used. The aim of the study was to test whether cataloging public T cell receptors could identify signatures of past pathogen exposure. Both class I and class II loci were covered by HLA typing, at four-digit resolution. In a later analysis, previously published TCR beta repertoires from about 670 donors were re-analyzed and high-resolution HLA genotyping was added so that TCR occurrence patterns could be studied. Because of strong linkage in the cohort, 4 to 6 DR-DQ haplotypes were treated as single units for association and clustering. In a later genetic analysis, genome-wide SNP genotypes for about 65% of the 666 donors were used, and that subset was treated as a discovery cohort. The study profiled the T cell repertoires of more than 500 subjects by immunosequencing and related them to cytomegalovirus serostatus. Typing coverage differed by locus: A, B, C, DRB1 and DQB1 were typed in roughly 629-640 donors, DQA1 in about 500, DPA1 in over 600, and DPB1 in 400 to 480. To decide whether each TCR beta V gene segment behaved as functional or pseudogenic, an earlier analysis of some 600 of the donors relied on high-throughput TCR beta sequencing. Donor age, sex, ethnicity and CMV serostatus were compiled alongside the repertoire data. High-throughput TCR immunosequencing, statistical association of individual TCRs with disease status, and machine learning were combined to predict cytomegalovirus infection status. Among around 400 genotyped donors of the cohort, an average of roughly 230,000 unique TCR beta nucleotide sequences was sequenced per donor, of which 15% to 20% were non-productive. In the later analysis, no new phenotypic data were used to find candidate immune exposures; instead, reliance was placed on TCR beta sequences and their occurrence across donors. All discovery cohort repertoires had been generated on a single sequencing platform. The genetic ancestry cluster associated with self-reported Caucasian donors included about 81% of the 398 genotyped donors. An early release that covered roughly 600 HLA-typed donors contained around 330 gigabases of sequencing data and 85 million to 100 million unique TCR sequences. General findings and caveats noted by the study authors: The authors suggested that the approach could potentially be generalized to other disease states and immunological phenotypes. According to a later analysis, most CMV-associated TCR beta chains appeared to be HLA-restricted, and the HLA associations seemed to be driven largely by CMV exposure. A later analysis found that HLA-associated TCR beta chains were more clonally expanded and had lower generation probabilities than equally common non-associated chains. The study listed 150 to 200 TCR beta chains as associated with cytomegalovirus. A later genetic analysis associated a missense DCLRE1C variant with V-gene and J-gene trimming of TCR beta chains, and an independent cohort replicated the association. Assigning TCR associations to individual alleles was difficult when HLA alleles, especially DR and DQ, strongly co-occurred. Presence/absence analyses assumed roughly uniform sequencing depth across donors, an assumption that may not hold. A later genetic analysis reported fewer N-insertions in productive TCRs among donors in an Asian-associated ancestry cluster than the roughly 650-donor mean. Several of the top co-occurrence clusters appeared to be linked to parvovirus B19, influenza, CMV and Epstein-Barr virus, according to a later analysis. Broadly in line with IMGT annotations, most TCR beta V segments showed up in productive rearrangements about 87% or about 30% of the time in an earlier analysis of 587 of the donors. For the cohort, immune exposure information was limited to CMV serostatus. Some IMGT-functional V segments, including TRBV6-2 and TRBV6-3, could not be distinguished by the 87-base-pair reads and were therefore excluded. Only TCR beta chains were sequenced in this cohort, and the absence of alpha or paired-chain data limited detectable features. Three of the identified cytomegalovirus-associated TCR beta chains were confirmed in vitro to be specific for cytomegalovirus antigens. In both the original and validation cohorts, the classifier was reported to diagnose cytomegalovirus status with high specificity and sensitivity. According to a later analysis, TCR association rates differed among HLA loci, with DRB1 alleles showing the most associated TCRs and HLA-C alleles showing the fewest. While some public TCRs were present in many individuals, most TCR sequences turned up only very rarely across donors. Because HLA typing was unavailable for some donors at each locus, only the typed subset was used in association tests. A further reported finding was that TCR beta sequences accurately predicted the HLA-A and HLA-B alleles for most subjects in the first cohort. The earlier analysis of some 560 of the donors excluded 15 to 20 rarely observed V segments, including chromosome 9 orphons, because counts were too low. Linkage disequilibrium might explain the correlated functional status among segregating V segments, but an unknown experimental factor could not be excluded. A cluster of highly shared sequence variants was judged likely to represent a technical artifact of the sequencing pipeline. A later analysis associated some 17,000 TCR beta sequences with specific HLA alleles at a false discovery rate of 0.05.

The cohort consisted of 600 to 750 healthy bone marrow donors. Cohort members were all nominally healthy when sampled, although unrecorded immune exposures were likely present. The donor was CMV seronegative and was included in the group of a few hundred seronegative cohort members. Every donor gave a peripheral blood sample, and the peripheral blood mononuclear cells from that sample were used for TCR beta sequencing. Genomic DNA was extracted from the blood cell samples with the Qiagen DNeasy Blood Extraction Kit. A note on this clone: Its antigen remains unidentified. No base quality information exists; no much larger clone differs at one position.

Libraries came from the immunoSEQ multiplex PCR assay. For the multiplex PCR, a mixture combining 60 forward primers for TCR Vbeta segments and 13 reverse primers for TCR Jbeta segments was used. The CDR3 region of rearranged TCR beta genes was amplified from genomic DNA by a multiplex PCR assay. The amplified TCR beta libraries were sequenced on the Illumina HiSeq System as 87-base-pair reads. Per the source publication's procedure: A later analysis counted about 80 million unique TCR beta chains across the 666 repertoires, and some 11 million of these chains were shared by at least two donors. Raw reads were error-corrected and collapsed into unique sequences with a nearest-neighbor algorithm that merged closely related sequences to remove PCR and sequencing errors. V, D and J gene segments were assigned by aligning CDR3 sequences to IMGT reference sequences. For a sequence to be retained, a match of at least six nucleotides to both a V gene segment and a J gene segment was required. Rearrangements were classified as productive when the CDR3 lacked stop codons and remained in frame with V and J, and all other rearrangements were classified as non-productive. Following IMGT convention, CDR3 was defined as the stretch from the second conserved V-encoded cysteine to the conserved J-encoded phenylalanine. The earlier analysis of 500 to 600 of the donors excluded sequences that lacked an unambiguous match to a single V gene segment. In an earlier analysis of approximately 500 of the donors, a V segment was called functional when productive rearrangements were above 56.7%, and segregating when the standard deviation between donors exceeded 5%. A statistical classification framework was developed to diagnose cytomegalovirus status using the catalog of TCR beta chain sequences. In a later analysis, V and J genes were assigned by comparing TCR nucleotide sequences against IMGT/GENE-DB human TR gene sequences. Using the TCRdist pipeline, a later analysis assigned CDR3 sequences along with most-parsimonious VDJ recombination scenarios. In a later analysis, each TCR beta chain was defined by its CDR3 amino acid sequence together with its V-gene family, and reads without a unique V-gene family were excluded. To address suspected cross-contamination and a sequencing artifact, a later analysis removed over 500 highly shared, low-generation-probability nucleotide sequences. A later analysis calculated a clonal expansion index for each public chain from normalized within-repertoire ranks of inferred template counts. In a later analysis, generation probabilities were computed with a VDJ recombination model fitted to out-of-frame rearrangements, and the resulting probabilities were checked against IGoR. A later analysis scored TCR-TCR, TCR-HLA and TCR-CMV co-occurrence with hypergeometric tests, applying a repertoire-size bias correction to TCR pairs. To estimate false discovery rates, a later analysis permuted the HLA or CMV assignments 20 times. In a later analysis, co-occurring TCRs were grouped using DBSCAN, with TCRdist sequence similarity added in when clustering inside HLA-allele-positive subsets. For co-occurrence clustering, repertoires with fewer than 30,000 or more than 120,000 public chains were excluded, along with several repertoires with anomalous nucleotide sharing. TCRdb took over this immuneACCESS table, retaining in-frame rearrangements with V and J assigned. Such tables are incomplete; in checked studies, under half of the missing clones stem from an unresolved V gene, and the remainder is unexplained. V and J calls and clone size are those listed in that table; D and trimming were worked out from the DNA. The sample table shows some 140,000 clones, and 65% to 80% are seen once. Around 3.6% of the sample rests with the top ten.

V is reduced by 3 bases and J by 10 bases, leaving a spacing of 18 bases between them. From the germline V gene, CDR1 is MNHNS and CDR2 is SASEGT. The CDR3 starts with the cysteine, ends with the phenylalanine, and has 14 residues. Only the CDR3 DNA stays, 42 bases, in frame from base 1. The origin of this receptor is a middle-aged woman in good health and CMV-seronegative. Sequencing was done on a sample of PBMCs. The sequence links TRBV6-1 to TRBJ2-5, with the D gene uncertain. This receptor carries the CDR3 CASSDTRGPRRQYF. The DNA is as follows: TGTGCCAGCAGTGACACACGTGGCCCGAGGCGCCAGTACTTC.